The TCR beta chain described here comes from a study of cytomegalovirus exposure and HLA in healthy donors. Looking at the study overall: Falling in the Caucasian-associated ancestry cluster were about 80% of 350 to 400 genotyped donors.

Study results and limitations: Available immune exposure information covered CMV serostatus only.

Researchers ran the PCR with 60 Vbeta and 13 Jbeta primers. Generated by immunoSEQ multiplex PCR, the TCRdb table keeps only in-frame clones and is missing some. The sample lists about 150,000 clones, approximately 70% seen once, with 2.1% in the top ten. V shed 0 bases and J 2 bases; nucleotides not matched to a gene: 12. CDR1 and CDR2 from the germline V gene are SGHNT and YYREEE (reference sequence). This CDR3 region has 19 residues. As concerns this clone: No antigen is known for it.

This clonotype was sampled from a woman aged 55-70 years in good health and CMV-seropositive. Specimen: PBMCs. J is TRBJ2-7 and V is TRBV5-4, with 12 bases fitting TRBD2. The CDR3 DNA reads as TGTGCCAGCAGCTTGGCTCCCCAGTCACTAGCGGGAGGTACCTACGAGCAGTACTTC. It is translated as CASSLAPQSLAGGTYEQYF. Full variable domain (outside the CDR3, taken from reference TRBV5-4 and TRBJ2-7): ETGVTQSPTHLIKTRGQQVTLRCSSQSGHNTVSWYQQALGQGPQFIFQYYREEENGRGNFPPRFSGLQFPNYSSELNVNALELDDSALYLCASSLAPQSLAGGTYEQYFGPGTRLTVT.